This entry lists 10 T cell receptor beta chains sequenced from one sample in a study of control samples from healthy donors and cancer patients. Some clones are missing from TCRdb's copy, which holds only in-frame ones; the method was immunoSEQ multiplex PCR. The table records under 85,000 clones, around 95% of them present only once. The sample consisted of blood. The receptors stem from a middle-aged woman in good health.

The gene calls are TRBV4-1 and TRBJ2-7; 9 bases map to TRBD1. The CDR3 extends over 14 amino acids. Germline trimming cut 1 base from V and 5 bases from J; bases unmatched to any gene: 3. In germline, CDR1 is MGHRA, CDR2 YSYEKL. The CDR3 is CASSQAWTGDEQYF. The CDR3 bases are TGCGCCAGCAGCCAAGCGTGGACAGGGGACGAGCAGTACTTC.

This clone was recorded a few times. Other DNA sequences from this sample encode an identical CDR3 as well. The chain employs TRBV12-3 or TRBV12-4 and TRBJ2-5; 8 bases are a match to TRBD1. The CDR3 totals 13 residues. V dropped 5 bases and J dropped 4; count of bases not matched to a gene: 3. The CDR3 coding sequence is TGTGCCAGCAGTAGGGACAGGAGAGAGACCCAGTACTTC. Protein: CASSRDRRETQYF.

This chain connects TRBV5-8 to TRBJ1-2; D unclear. V gave up 4 bases and J gave up 5 bases, with 9 bases separating them. The germline V gene encodes CDR1 SGHTS and CDR2 YDEGEE. The CDR3 length is 12 residues. The CDR3 DNA reads TGTGCCAGCAGCAACCTGCTATATGGCTACACCTTC. Its protein is CASSNLLYGYTF.

V is TRBV5-5 and J is TRBJ2-7; tentatively, D is TRBD1 (5 bases). Trimming took off 3 bases at V and 3 bases at J, with 13 bases between the two ends. This CDR3 region has 14 residues. Germline V gene sequence: CDR1 SGHKS, CDR2 YYEKEE (reference sequence). CDR3 in DNA: TGTGCCAGCAGCTACGCCGACAGTAACTACGAGCAGTACTTC. Translated: CASSYADSNYEQYF.

The chain couples TRBV19 to TRBJ1-5, with a possible D match to TRBD1 (5 bases). V was pared by 6 bases and J by 7 bases, with 16 bases between. The CDR3 runs to 14 residues. CDR1 and CDR2 from the germline V gene are LNHDA and SQIVND (reference sequence). The CDR3 region is CASSGALIGQPQHF. CDR3 nucleotides: TGTGCCAGTAGCGGGGCGTTGATTGGCCAGCCCCAGCATTTT.

V usage is TRBV2 and J usage is TRBJ2-1, with D perhaps being TRBD1 or TRBD2 (5 bases each). V gave up 3 bases and J gave up 7 bases, with 13 bases separating them. The CDR3 is 14 residues long. Germline V lookup: CDR1 SNHLY, CDR2 FYNNEI. CDR3 in amino acids: CASSERAGPNEQFF. DNA for the CDR3: TGTGCCAGCAGTGAGAGGGCAGGGCCGAATGAGCAGTTCTTC. Combining the CDR3 with reference TRBV2 and TRBJ2-1 gives the whole variable domain EPEVTQTPSHQVTQMGQEVILRCVPISNHLYFYWYRQILGQKVEFLVSFYNNEISEKSEIFDDQFSVERPDGSNFTLKIRSTKLEDSAMYFCASSERAGPNEQFFGPGTRLTVL.

This chain connects TRBV6-2 or TRBV6-3 to TRBJ1-1; 9 nucleotides match TRBD1. Germline trimming cut 6 bases from V and 3 bases from J; bases unmatched to any gene: 14. The germline V gene has CDR1 MNHEY and CDR2 SVGEGT. There are 17 residues in the CDR3. The CDR3 sequence: CASSLRDRVLFDTEAFF. In DNA form, the CDR3 reads TGTGCCAGCAGCTTACGGGACAGGGTCCTTTTTGACACTGAAGCTTTCTTT.

J is TRBJ1-2 and V is TRBV27; maybe TRBD1 (6 bases). V dropped 2 bases and J dropped 8 bases, with 15 bases sitting between them. Germline lookup yields CDR1 MNHEY and CDR2 SMNVEV (reference sequence). The CDR3 is made up of 14 amino acids. The CDR3 nucleotides read TGTGCCAGCAGTTTACAGGGGCCTCTTGGGGGCTACACCTTC. The encoded protein is CASSLQGPLGGYTF.

The rearrangement links TRBV28 to TRBJ1-3; D is undetermined. Germline CDR1 is MDHEN and CDR2 is SYDVKM. The CDR3 covers 13 residues. V was shortened by 5 bases and J by 11 bases, with 16 bases between the two germline ends. CDR3 in DNA: TGTGCCAGCAGTCCCTCGATTGGGATCTCCATATATTTT. Protein sequence: CASSPSIGISIYF.

CDR3 sequence: CASGQPRDSLFGYTF. The DNA of the CDR3 is TGTGCCAGCGGCCAGCCCCGGGACAGTTTATTCGGCTACACCTTC. The chain is built from TRBV6-2 or TRBV6-3 and TRBJ1-2, with TRBD1 matching over 7 bases. Per the germline V gene, CDR1 is MNHEY and CDR2 is SVGEGT. With V trimmed by 8 bases and J by 8 bases, 17 bases remained unmatched. There are 15 residues in the CDR3.